This T cell receptor (beta chain) was documented in a study of T cells in Graves' hyperthyroidism and ophthalmopathy. Study-level background: It was at initial diagnosis, before any treatment, that peripheral blood was collected.

Clinical symptoms, serum thyroxine and TRAb, thyroid ultrasound and orbital computed tomography together formed the diagnostic basis. This clonotype was seen ten or more times. Its antigen is currently unknown. RNA transcripts were the template for amplifying TCR beta CDR3 regions. A set of HTBI primers served as the primers for a first-round RT-PCR of the TCR CDR3. TCRdb re-analysed the multiplex PCR reads in MiXCR, keeping a single row per CDR3 protein. Of roughly 530,000 distinct CDR3 sequences detected, roughly 18% appear once; the ten largest clones hold approximately 15%. Findings of the study overall: Blood samples included most of the expanded thyroid clonotypes exceeding 0.001.

Trimming took off 6 bases at V and 8 bases at J, with 13 bases between the two ends. Germline V gene sequence: CDR1 MDHEN, CDR2 SYDVKM. This CDR3 is built from 13 residues. The rearrangement links TRBV28 to TRBJ1-4; unclear D gene. The source of this sequence is a woman under 30 with Graves' ophthalmopathy. The sample taken for sequencing was blood. The CDR3 protein is CASSFRSLEKLFF. CDR3 coding DNA: TGTGCCAGCAGCTTCCGCTCTTTGGAAAAACTGTTTTTT.